The 28 T cell receptor beta chains presented below share a single source sample, sequenced in a study of regulatory T cells in long-lasting Graves disease. For TCR beta, libraries came from iRepertoire HTBI primers and Arm-PCR of CDR3 regions. MiXCR, applied by TCRdb to the multiplex PCR reads, yields one record per CDR3 protein. The repertoire holds about 610,000 distinct CDR3 sequences, with about 16% as singletons. Indicated time point: newly diagnosed GD, antithyroid drugs for less than 3 months. The TCR library was prepared using RNA isolated from PBMCs. These sequences were also reported in another study, on T cells in Graves' hyperthyroidism and ophthalmopathy.

The sample in question was peripheral blood mononuclear cells (PBMCs), obtained at new diagnosis, from a patient treated with antithyroid drugs. These receptor sequences come from a man younger than 30 with Graves disease.

The sample holds a few counts of this clonotype. The chain couples TRBV30 to TRBJ2-7; TRBD2 might be the D (5 bases). The V gene's germline CDR1 is GTSNPN and CDR2 SVGIG (reference sequence). V was shortened by 4 bases and J by 6 bases, with 19 bases between the two germline ends. The CDR3 length is 14 residues. This CDR3 reads CAWTPKRDGSEQYF. CDR3 DNA: TGTGCCTGGACCCCCAAGAGGGATGGCTCCGAGCAGTACTTC. The full variable domain, with the rest looked up from reference TRBV30 and TRBJ2-7, is SQTIHQWPATLVQPVGSPLSLECTVEGTSNPNLYWYRQAAGRGLQLLFYSVGIGQISSEVPQNLSASRPQDRQFILSSKKLLLSDSGFYLCAWTPKRDGSEQYFGPGTRLTVT.

V and J are TRBV29-1 and TRBJ1-1; 7 bases align to TRBD1. V was pared by 5 bases and J by 3 bases, with 9 bases of the junction left unmatched. Germline values: CDR1 SQVTM, CDR2 ANQGSEA. There are 14 residues in the CDR3. The CDR3 sequence is CSVLPTGAHTEAFF. DNA of the CDR3: TGCAGCGTTTTACCCACAGGGGCCCACACTGAAGCTTTCTTT.

This clonotype was seen repeatedly, ten times or more. DNA for the CDR3: TGTGCCAGCACCAGATCAAACCTTAGGCGGAATGAGCAGTTCTTC. Translation gives CASTRSNLRRNEQFF. J is TRBJ2-1 and V is TRBV28; D unresolved. V was cut by 7 bases and J by 7 bases, with 20 bases left in between. This CDR3 has 15 residues. Looked up from germline, CDR1 is MDHEN and CDR2 is SYDVKM.

This chain uses TRBV4-1 with TRBJ2-3, with D possibly matching TRBD2 (5 bases). This CDR3 comprises 13 residues. V was clipped by 1 base and J by 6 bases, with 8 bases between them. The germline CDR1 and CDR2 sequences are MGHRA and YSYEKL. CDR3 DNA sequence: TGCGCCAGCAGCCAAGCGGACTGGGATACGCAGTATTTT. Protein sequence: CASSQADWDTQYF.

This clonotype has ten or more counts. The chain combines TRBV30 with TRBJ1-3; D gene unclear. CDR1 and CDR2 from the germline V gene are GTSNPN and SVGIG (reference sequence). Trimming took off 5 bases at V and 3 bases at J, with 14 bases between the two ends. This CDR3 region has 14 residues. The chain's CDR3 is CAWGRPGRGNTIYF. CDR3 nucleotides: TGTGCCTGGGGTCGTCCGGGCCGTGGAAACACCATATATTTT. Variable domain in full (rest from reference TRBV30 and TRBJ1-3): SQTIHQWPATLVQPVGSPLSLECTVEGTSNPNLYWYRQAAGRGLQLLFYSVGIGQISSEVPQNLSASRPQDRQFILSSKKLLLSDSGFYLCAWGRPGRGNTIYFGEGSWLTVV.

This clonotype was detected many times. One junction end does not reproduce the germline sequence, and a read error may be involved. This rearrangement joins TRBV5-1 to TRBJ2-1; 15 bases are shared with TRBD2. Germline V lookup: CDR1 SGHRS, CDR2 YFSETQ. CDR3 length: 18 residues. The CDR3 bases are TGTGCCAGCAGCTTGGAAGGGACTAGCGGGGGGATAACCAATGAGCAGTTCTTC. Translated: CASSLEGTSGGITNEQFF.

This clonotype appeared many times. The chain couples TRBV27 to TRBJ2-4; TRBD1 agrees at 7 bases. The V segment lost 5 bases and the J segment 4 bases; nucleotides outside the gene matches: 5. The CDR3 runs 14 residues. CDR1 and CDR2 from the germline V gene are MNHEY and SMNVEV (reference sequence). DNA of the CDR3: TGTGCCAGCAGTGAAGGGGACAGTAAAAACATTCAGTACTTC. Protein sequence: CASSEGDSKNIQYF.

This clonotype was recorded many times. The genes are TRBV30 and TRBJ1-1; tentatively, D is TRBD1 (5 bases). This CDR3 region has 15 residues. Germline V gives CDR1 GTSNPN, CDR2 SVGIG (reference sequence). Trimming took 0 bases from V and 4 from J, leaving 15 bases between them. The CDR3 loop is CAWSVLAVRGTEAFF. The CDR3 DNA follows: TGTGCCTGGAGTGTACTGGCAGTGAGGGGCACTGAAGCTTTCTTT. The full variable domain, in which reference TRBV30 and TRBJ1-1 provide the parts outside the CDR3, is SQTIHQWPATLVQPVGSPLSLECTVEGTSNPNLYWYRQAAGRGLQLLFYSVGIGQISSEVPQNLSASRPQDRQFILSSKKLLLSDSGFYLCAWSVLAVRGTEAFFGQGTRLTVV.

This chain connects TRBV28 to TRBJ1-3; D gene uncertain. Trimming took 3 bases from V and 0 from J, leaving 6 bases between them. Germline loops: CDR1 MDHEN, CDR2 SYDVKM. This CDR3 has 14 residues. CDR3 residues: CASSFLTSGNTIYF. CDR3 nucleotide sequence: TGTGCCAGCAGTTTTTTGACCTCTGGAAACACCATATATTTT.

This clonotype was seen ten or more times. J is TRBJ2-7 and V is TRBV2, with D possibly TRBD1 on 5 matching bases. Trimming pared 10 bases from V and 3 bases from J, leaving 16 bases between. This CDR3 region has 13 residues. CDR1 SNHLY and CDR2 FYNNEI come from the germline V gene. CDR3 in amino acids: CATSTGQGYEQYF. DNA of the CDR3: TGTGCCACCTCAACCGGGCAGGGCTACGAGCAGTACTTC.

This clonotype was counted between two and nine times. The chain employs TRBV20-1 and TRBJ2-7; D is possibly TRBD1 or TRBD2 (5 bases each). The V end was cut by 2 bases, the J end by 3 bases, with 11 bases between. Germline V lookup: CDR1 DFQATT, CDR2 SNEGSKA (reference sequence). The CDR3 is 13 amino acids. CDR3 loop: CSARTGTGYEQYF. CDR3 in DNA: TGCAGTGCTAGAACTGGGACCGGCTACGAGCAGTACTTC.

The chain links TRBV4-2 to TRBJ2-7; D call uncertain. Germline values: CDR1 LGHNA, CDR2 YNFKEQ. The length of the CDR3 is 15 residues. V lost 4 bases and J lost 7, with 20 bases in between. CDR3 region: CASSPTLGRPGEQYF. The CDR3 DNA reads TGTGCCAGCAGCCCTACGCTCGGGCGACCCGGAGAGCAGTACTTC.

This clonotype showed up just once. The chain recombines TRBV15 with TRBJ2-5; 11 nucleotides agree with TRBD1. The assigned J gene may be wrong: the sequence end matches TRBJ2-1 better. The CDR3 covers 16 residues. In germline, CDR1 is LNHNV, CDR2 YYDKDF (reference sequence). The CDR3 DNA reads as TGTGCCACCAGCAGAGAGGGGACAGGGGGTCTCAATGAGCAGTTCTTC. Translation: CATSREGTGGLNEQFF.

The V call is TRBV7-9, the J call TRBJ2-3; 7 nucleotides align to TRBD1. CDR3 size: 18 residues. Germline V gene lookup returns CDR1 SEHNR and CDR2 FQNEAQ (reference sequence). The V gene end was trimmed by 5 bases and the J gene end by 0 bases; junction bases not matched to a gene: 14. This CDR3 is CASSPPAGTAASTDTQYF. In nucleotides, the CDR3 is TGTGCCAGCAGCCCCCCGGCCGGGACAGCGGCTAGCACAGATACGCAGTATTTT.

This chain links TRBV11-2 with TRBJ1-2, with no clear D. Germline values: CDR1 SGHAT, CDR2 FQNNGV. The CDR3 contains 14 residues. The germline V and J ends were trimmed by 4 bases and 4 bases, with 13 bases remaining between them. The CDR3, as DNA: TGTGCCAGCAGCTACGCTTCAGGTAGCTATGGCTACACCTTC. Amino acid sequence: CASSYASGSYGYTF.

The sample holds many counts of this clonotype. The chain recombines TRBV5-1 with TRBJ2-7, with D maybe TRBD1 (5 bases). The V and J ends lost 5 bases and 0 bases respectively, with 15 bases between them. The germline CDR1 and CDR2 sequences are SGHRS and YFSETQ. This CDR3 spans 15 amino acids. This CDR3 reads CASSALGPSSYEQYF. In DNA form, the CDR3 reads TGCGCCAGCAGTGCGTTGGGGCCGAGCTCCTACGAGCAGTACTTC.

The V and J genes are TRBV2 and TRBJ2-1, with a weak D call TRBD2 (5 bases). V lost 4 bases and J lost 10, with 11 bases in between. The CDR3 runs to 12 residues. Germline assignment: CDR1 SNHLY and CDR2 FYNNEI. The CDR3 bases are TGTGCCAGCAGTGGTCCCGGGGAAGAGCAGTTCTTC. As protein: CASSGPGEEQFF.

The chain combines TRBV6-1 with TRBJ2-7; 8 bases match TRBD1. The ends lost 5 bases at V and 1 base at J; junction bases unmatched: 7. Germline V gene sequence: CDR1 MNHNS, CDR2 SASEGT. The CDR3 covers 15 residues. For the CDR3, the DNA is TGTGCCAGCAGTTTCTCACAGGGGGAATCCTACGAGCAGTACTTC. This encodes CASSFSQGESYEQYF.

The chain joins TRBV6-2 or TRBV6-3 to TRBJ1-4; the match to TRBD1 covers 7 bases. CDR1 is MNHEY and CDR2 is SVGEGT in the germline V gene. With 1 base clipped from V and 0 bases from J, the junction kept 2 bases outside the gene matches. CDR3 length: 16 amino acids. The CDR3 DNA reads as TGTGCCAGCAGTTACTTTCAGGGGGCAACTAATGAAAAACTGTTTTTT. Amino acids: CASSYFQGATNEKLFF.

This clonotype was counted many times. The chain employs TRBV7-9 and TRBJ2-1, with 8 bases that match TRBD1. Germline V gene sequence: CDR1 SEHNR, CDR2 FQNEAQ (reference sequence). The V segment lost 2 bases and the J segment 7 bases; nucleotides outside the gene matches: 7. CDR3 length: 15 amino acids. CDR3 residues: CASSLPRRTGNEQFF. Here the CDR3 DNA reads TGTGCCAGCAGCTTACCTCGGCGGACAGGGAATGAGCAGTTCTTC.

In its sample, this clonotype was seen a few times. This chain joins TRBV19 and TRBJ1-2, with D possibly TRBD1 on 6 matching bases. V was clipped by 5 bases and J by 0 bases, with 22 bases between them. Germline assignment: CDR1 LNHDA and CDR2 SQIVND (reference sequence). This CDR3 has 18 residues. Here the CDR3 reads CASSELRTAIQANYGYTF. In DNA form, the CDR3 reads TGTGCCAGTAGTGAGCTCCGGACAGCTATCCAAGCTAACTATGGCTACACCTTC.

This clonotype was detected a few times. The V gene is TRBV4-1, the J gene TRBJ2-2; D call uncertain. The ends were cut back, 1 base at V and 2 bases at J, with 8 bases in the middle. The CDR3 runs to 15 residues. Per the germline V gene, CDR1 is MGHRA and CDR2 is YSYEKL. The CDR3 DNA reads TGCGCCAGCAGCCAAGGGAGCGTTAACACCGGGGAGCTGTTTTTT. Its translation is CASSQGSVNTGELFF.

This clonotype was counted ten times or more. This rearrangement joins TRBV6-4 to TRBJ2-3, with D unresolved. Germline V gene sequence: CDR1 MRHNA, CDR2 SNTAGT. The CDR3 contains 13 residues. V shed 0 bases and J shed 2 bases, with 3 bases lying between them. CDR3 sequence (DNA): TGTGCCAGCAGTGACTCGGACACAGATACGCAGTATTTT. Translated, it gives CASSDSDTDTQYF.

The chain is built from TRBV6-2 or TRBV6-3 and TRBJ2-3; 7 bases line up with TRBD2. The germline V gene encodes CDR1 MNHEY and CDR2 SVGEGT. The CDR3 sequence is 15 residues long. Germline trimming cut 7 bases from V and 4 bases from J; bases unmatched to any gene: 11. In nucleotides, the CDR3 is TGTGCCAGCAAGGAGGGAGGGAACTTCCCAGATACGCAGTATTTT. Amino acids: CASKEGGNFPDTQYF.

This clonotype was detected many times. The chain recombines TRBV2 with TRBJ2-1, with 8 bases lining up with TRBD1. The germline V gene encodes CDR1 SNHLY and CDR2 FYNNEI. The CDR3 sequence is 14 residues long. Germline trimming cut 5 bases from V and 8 bases from J; bases unmatched to any gene: 8. The CDR3 DNA is TGTGCCAGCAGTCGACAGGGGTCGGGGGATGAGCAGTTCTTC. It yields the protein CASSRQGSGDEQFF.

The chain is built from TRBV20-1 and TRBJ2-7; D remains ambiguous. Germline V gene lookup returns CDR1 DFQATT and CDR2 SNEGSKA (reference sequence). This CDR3 contains 15 residues. The ends were cut back, 0 bases at V and 0 bases at J, with 12 bases in the middle. The CDR3 DNA follows: TGCAGTGCTAGAGACCCCCGCGGAAGCTCCTACGAGCAGTACTTC. This translates into CSARDPRGSSYEQYF.

This chain links TRBV28 with TRBJ2-1, with 8 nucleotides matching TRBD2. CDR1 is MDHEN and CDR2 is SYDVKM in the germline V gene. V lost 6 bases to trimming and J lost 4 bases; unmatched junction nucleotides: 14. This CDR3 contains 17 residues. CDR3 DNA: TGTGCCAGCAGCTCGCCCGGGGGGGGAGGGCCTTACAATGAGCAGTTCTTC. It encodes CASSSPGGGGPYNEQFF. The entire variable domain, with the rest obtained from reference TRBV28 and TRBJ2-1, is as follows: DVKVTQSSRYLVKRTGEKVFLECVQDMDHENMFWYRQDPGLGLRLIYFSYDVKMKEKGDIPEGYSVSREKKERFSLILESASTNQTSMYLCASSSPGGGGPYNEQFFGPGTRLTVL.

This clonotype has at least ten counts. V and J are TRBV12-3 or TRBV12-4 and TRBJ2-3, with D maybe TRBD1 (5 bases). The V end lost 7 bases, the J end lost 2 bases, and 16 bases lay between the germline ends. The CDR3 runs 15 residues. CDR3 residues: CASTSPEGATDTQYF. Here the CDR3 DNA reads TGTGCCAGCACCTCACCTGAAGGGGCCACAGATACGCAGTATTTT.